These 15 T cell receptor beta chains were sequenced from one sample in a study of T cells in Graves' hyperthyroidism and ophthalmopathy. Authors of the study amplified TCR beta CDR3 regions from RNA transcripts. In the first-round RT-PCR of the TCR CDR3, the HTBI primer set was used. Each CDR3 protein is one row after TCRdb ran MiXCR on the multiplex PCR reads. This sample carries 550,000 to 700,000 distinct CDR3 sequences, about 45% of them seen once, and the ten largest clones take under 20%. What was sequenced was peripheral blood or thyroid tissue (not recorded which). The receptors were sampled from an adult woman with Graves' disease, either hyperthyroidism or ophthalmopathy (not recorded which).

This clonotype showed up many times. CDR3: CASSLTDSYEQYF. For the CDR3, the DNA is TGTGCCAGCAGTCTGACAGATTCCTACGAGCAGTACTTC. This chain connects TRBV27 to TRBJ2-7, with D possibly TRBD1 on 5 matching bases. Trimming removed 5 bases at V and 1 base at J, with 9 bases between. The CDR3 contains 13 residues. The germline V gene encodes CDR1 MNHEY and CDR2 SMNVEV (reference sequence).

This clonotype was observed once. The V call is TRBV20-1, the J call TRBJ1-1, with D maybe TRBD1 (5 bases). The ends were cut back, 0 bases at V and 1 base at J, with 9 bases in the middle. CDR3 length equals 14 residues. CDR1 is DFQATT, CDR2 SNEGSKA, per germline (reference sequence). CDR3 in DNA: TGCAGTGCTAGAGATGGGGGGACGAACACTGAAGCTTTCTTT. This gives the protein CSARDGGTNTEAFF.

The CDR3 is CASQPDRETGTSGRSYEQYF. The CDR3 bases are TGTGCCAGCCAACCTGACAGAGAAACCGGGACTAGCGGGCGGTCCTACGAGCAGTACTTC. The chain links TRBV5-2 to TRBJ2-7; TRBD2, the table's D call, was not compared with the DNA. TRBV5-2 is a listed pseudogene. The CDR3 loop spans 20 amino acids.

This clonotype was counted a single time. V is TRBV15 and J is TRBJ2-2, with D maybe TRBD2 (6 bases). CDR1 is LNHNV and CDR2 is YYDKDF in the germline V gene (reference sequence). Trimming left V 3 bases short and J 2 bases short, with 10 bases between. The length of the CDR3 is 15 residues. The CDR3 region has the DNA TGTGCCACCAGCAGGGACGGGAGTAACACCGGGGAGCTGTTTTTT. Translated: CATSRDGSNTGELFF.

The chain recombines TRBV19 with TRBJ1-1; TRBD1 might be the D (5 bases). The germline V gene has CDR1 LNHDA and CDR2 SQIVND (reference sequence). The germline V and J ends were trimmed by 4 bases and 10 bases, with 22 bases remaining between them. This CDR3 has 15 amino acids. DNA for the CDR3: TGTGCCAGTAGTAGGGGGTACTCTGGGGATAGTCGAGCTTTCTTT. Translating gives CASSRGYSGDSRAFF.

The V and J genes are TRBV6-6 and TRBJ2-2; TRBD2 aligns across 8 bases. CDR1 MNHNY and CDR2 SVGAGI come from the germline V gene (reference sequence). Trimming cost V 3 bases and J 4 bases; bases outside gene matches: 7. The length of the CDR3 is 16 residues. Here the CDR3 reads CASSYSGTSFTGELFF. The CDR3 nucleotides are TGTGCCAGCAGTTATAGCGGGACTAGTTTCACCGGGGAGCTGTTTTTT.

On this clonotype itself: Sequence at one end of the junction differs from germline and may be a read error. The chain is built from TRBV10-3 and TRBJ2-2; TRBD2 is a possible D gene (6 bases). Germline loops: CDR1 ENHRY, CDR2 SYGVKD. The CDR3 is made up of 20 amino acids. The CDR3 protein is CASSYSHGVASDPNTGELFF. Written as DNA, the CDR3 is TGTGCCAGCAGTTACAGCCATGGGGTCGCTAGCGACCCGAACACCGGGGAGCTGTTTTTT.

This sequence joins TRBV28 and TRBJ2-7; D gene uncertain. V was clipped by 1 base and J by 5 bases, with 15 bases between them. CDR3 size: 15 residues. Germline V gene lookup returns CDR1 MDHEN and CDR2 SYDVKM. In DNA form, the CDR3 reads TGTGCCAGCAGTTTATCCCAGCTGAACTCACACGAGCAGTACTTC. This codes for CASSLSQLNSHEQYF.

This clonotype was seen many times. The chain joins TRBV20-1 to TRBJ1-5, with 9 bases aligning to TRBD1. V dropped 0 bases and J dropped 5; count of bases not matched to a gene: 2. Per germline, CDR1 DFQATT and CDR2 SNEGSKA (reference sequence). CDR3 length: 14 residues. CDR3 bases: TGCAGTGCTAGAGAACAGGGGGCTCATCAGCCCCAGCATTTT. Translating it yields CSAREQGAHQPQHF.

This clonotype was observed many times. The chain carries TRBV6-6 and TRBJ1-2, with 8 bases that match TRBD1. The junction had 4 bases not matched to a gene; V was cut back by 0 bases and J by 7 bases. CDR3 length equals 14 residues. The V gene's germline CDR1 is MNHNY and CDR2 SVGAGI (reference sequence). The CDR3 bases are TGTGCCAGCAGTTACTCAGACAGGGGTAGTGGCTACACCTTC. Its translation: CASSYSDRGSGYTF.

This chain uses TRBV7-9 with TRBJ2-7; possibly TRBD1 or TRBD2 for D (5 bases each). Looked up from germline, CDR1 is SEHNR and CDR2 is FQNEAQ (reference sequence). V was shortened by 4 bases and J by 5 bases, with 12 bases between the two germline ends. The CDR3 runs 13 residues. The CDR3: CASSCGTLNEQYF. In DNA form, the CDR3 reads TGTGCCAGCAGCTGTGGGACCCTCAACGAGCAGTACTTC.

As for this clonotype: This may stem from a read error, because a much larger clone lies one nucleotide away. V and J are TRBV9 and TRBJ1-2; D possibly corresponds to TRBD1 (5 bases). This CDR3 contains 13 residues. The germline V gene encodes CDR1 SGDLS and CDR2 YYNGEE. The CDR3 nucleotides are TGTGCCAACAGCGTAGTATTTGGGGCTGGCTACGCCTTC. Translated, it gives CANSVVFGAGYAF.

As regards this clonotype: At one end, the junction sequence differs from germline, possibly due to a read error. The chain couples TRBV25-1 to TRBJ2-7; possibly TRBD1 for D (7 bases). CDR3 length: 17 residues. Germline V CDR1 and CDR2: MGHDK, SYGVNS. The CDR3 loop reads CASSVGVGQGGTYEQCF. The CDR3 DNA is TGTGCCAGCAGCGTAGGAGTCGGGCAGGGGGGAACCTACGAGCAGTGCTTC.

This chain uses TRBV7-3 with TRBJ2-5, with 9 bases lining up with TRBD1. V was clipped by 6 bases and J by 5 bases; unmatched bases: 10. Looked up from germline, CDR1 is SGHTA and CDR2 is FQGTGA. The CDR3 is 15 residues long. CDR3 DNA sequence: TGTGCCAGCAGTCAATCACAGGGGGCTGGGGAGACCCAGTACTTC. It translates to CASSQSQGAGETQYF. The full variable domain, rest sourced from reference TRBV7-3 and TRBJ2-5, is GAGVSQTPSNKVTEKGKYVELRCDPISGHTALYWYRQSLGQGPEFLIYFQGTGAADDSGLPNDRFFAVRPEGSVSTLKIQRTERGDSAVYLCASSQSQGAGETQYFGPGTRLLVL.

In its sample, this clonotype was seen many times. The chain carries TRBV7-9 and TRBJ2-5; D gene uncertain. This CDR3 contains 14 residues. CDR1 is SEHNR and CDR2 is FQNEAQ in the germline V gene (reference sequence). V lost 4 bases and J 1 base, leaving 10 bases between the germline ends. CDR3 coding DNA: TGTGCCAGCAGCTCACGGGCCTTCCAAGAGACCCAGTACTTC. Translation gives CASSSRAFQETQYF.